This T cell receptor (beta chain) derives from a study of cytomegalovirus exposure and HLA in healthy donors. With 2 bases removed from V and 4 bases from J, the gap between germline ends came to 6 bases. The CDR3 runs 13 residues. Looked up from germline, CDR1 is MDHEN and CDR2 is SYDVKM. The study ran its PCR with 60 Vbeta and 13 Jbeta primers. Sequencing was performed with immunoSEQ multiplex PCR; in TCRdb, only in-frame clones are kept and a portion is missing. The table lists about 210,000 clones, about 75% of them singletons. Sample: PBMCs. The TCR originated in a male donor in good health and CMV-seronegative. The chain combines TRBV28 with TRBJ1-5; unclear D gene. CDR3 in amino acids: CASSLGRNQPQHF. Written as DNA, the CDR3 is TGTGCCAGCAGTTTAGGGAGGAATCAGCCCCAGCATTTT.